The clone carrying this T cell receptor (beta chain) was seen more than once but under ten times. Its antigen is as yet unknown. The investigators reverse transcribed all of the isolated RNA, so they sequenced expressed TCRB transcripts. The method was immunoSEQ multiplex PCR; TCRdb's version includes in-frame clones alone and lacks a portion of them. Among some 500,000 clones listed, 10% to 12% were seen once. In total, each donor contributed a single heparinised blood draw that averaged around 100 mL. The data originate from a study of beta chain features in type 1 diabetes. Broader study findings: VDJ junctions from patients with type 1 diabetes contained fewer insertions and more deletions. A potential PCR bias toward shorter templates would be equal in patient and control samples. An over-representation of cells with high TCR expression could result from cDNA sequencing.

The sample was naive CD4+ T cells from blood. The receptor was isolated from a woman in her late teens or twenties in good health.

The CDR3 is CSVRWRQPTEETQYF. The CDR3 coding sequence is TGCAGCGTTCGGTGGCGACAGCCTACCGAAGAGACCCAGTACTTC. The chain uses TRBV29-1 and TRBJ2-5; D may be TRBD1 (5 bases). The V end lost 5 bases, the J end lost 3 bases, and 19 bases lay between the germline ends. The germline CDR1 and CDR2 sequences are SQVTM and ANQGSEA. The CDR3 is 15 amino acids. Complete variable domain (other parts from reference TRBV29-1 and TRBJ2-5): SAVISQKPSRDICQRGTSLTIQCQVDSQVTMMFWYRQQPGQSLTLIATANQGSEATYESGFVIDKFPISRPNLTFSTLTVSNMSPEDSSIYLCSVRWRQPTEETQYFGPGTRLLVL.